This T cell receptor (beta chain) was sequenced in a study of Ad26.COV2.S vaccination and SARS-CoV-2 variants. Study-level background: Dosing was one shot or two shots 56 days apart.

Trimming removed 1 base from V and 4 bases from J, with 12 bases in between. Germline V gives CDR1 SGHAT, CDR2 FQNNGV. The CDR3 is 15 amino acids. As for treatment: some 20 received Ad26.COV2.S at low or high dose, single or two shots; a few received placebo; per-sample allocation not given. The investigators took samples on day 63 after the first vaccine or placebo injection. At a Boston site, the person donating was an adult of 18-55 years. Sequenced by immunoSEQ multiplex PCR; TCRdb stores in-frame clones only, minus some. The sample lists approximately 420,000 clones; approximately 88% were seen once.

The chain combines TRBV11-2 with TRBJ2-3; possibly TRBD1 for D (5 bases). The starting material was peripheral blood, obtained in a trial of Ad26.COV2.S vaccine versus placebo. The receptor comes from a person aged 18-60 years who received the Ad26.COV2.S COVID-19 vaccine or a placebo. CDR3 DNA sequence: TGTGCCAGCAGCTTAGCCTGGGGCGATGCAGATACGCAGTATTTT. It encodes CASSLAWGDADTQYF.